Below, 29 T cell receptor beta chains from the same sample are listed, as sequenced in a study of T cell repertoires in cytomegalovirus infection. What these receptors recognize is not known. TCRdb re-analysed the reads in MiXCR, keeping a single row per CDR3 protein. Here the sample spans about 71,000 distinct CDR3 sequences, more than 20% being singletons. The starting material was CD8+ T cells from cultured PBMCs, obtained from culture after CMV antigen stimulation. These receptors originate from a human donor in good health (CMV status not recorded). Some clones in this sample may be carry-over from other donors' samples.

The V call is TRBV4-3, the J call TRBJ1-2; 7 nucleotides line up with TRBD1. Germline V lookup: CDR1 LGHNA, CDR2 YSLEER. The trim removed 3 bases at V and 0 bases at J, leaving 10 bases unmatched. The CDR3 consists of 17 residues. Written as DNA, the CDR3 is TGCGCCAGCAGCCAGGGCCGTCTACAGGGGACTAACTATGGCTACACCTTC. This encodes CASSQGRLQGTNYGYTF.

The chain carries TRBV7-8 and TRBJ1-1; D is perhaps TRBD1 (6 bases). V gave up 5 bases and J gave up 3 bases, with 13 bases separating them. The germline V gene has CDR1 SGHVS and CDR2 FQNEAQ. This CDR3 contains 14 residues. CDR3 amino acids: CASSPTGIHTEAFF. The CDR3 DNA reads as TGTGCCAGCAGCCCAACAGGGATCCACACTGAAGCTTTCTTT.

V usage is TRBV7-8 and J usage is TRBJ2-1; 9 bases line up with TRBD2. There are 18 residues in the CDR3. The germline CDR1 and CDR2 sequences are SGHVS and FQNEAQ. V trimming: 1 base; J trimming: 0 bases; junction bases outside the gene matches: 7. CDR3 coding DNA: TGTGCCAGCAGCTTAGTATTAGCGGGGGATCTCTCCTACAATGAGCAGTTCTTC. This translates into CASSLVLAGDLSYNEQFF. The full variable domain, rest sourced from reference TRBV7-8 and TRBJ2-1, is GAGVSQSPRYKVAKRGQDVALRCDPISGHVSLFWYQQALGQGPEFLTYFQNEAQLDKSGLPSDRFFAERPEGSVSTLKIQRTQQEDSAVYLCASSLVLAGDLSYNEQFFGPGTRLTVL.

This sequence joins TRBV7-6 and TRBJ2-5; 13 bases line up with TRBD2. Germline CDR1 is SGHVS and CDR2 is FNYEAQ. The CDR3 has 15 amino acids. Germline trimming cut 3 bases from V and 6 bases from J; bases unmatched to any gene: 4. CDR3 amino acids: CASSFTSGGDKTQYF. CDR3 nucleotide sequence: TGTGCCAGCAGCTTCACTAGCGGGGGGGATAAGACCCAGTACTTC. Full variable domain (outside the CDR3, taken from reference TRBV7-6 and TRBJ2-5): GAGVSQSPRYKVTKRGQDVALRCDPISGHVSLYWYRQALGQGPEFLTYFNYEAQQDKSGLPNDRFSAERPEGSISTLTIQRTEQRDSAMYRCASSFTSGGDKTQYFGPGTRLLVL.

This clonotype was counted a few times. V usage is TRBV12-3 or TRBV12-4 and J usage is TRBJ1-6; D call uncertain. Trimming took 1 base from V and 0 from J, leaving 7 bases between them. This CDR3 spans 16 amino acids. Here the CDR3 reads CASSLGSHSYNSPLHF. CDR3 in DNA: TGTGCCAGCAGTTTAGGCAGCCACTCCTATAATTCACCCCTCCACTTT.

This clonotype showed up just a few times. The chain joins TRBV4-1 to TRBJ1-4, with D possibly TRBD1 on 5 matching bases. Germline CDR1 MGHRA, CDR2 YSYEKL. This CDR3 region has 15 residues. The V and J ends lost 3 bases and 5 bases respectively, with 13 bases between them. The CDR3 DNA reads TGCGCCAGCAGCCACGCTGGGACTGACAATGAAAAACTGTTTTTT. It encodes CASSHAGTDNEKLFF.

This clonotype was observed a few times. DNA of the CDR3: TGTGCCAGCAGCTTATGGACCTCTGGGGCCAACGTCCTGACTTTC. Translating gives CASSLWTSGANVLTF. The chain uses TRBV7-9 and TRBJ2-6; no reliable D call. The CDR3 covers 15 residues. V lost 2 bases to trimming and J lost 0 bases, with 5 bases between them. The germline V gene has CDR1 SEHNR and CDR2 FQNEAQ (reference sequence).

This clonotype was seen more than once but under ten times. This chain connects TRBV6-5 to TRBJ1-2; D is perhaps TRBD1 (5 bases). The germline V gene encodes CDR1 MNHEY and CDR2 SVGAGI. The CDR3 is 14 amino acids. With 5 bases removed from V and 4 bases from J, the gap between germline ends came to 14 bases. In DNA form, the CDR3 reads TGTGCCAGCAGTGAAGACAGAGTATTCTATGGCTACACCTTC. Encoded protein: CASSEDRVFYGYTF.

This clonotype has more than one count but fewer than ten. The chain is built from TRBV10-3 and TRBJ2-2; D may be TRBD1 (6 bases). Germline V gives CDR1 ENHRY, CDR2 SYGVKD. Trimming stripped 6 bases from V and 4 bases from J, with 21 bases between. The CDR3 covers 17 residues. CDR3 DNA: TGTGCCATCAGGAGAGTCCAGGGGTCAAGCGGCACCGGGGAGCTGTTTTTT. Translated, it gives CAIRRVQGSSGTGELFF.

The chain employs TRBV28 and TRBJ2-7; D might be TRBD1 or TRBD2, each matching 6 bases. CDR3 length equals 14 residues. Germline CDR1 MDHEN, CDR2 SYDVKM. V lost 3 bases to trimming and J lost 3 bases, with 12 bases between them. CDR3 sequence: CASSFYRGLYEQYF. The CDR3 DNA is TGTGCCAGCAGTTTTTATCGGGGGCTCTACGAGCAGTACTTC.

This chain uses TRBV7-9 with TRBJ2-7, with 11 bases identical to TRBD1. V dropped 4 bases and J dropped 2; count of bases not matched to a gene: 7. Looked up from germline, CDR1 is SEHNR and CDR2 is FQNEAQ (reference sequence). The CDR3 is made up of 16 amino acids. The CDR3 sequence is CASSSVRDRGTYEQYF. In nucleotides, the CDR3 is TGTGCCAGCAGCTCTGTTCGGGACAGGGGGACCTACGAGCAGTACTTC.

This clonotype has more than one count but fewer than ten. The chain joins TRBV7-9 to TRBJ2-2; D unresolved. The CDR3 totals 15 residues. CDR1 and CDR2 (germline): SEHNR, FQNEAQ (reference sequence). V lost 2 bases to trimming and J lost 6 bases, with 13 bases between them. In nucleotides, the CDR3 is TGTGCCAGCAGCTTAATAATGGGCAAGTCCGGGGAGCTGTTTTTT. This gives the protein CASSLIMGKSGELFF.

Here the CDR3 DNA reads TGTGCCAGCAGTTCCCCTAGCTACTCTGGAAACACCATATATTTT. Encoded protein: CASSSPSYSGNTIYF. The chain uses TRBV7-9 and TRBJ1-3; D unclear. V was shortened by 6 bases and J by 0 bases, with 12 bases between the two germline ends. Germline V gives CDR1 SEHNR, CDR2 FQNEAQ (reference sequence). This CDR3 comprises 15 residues.

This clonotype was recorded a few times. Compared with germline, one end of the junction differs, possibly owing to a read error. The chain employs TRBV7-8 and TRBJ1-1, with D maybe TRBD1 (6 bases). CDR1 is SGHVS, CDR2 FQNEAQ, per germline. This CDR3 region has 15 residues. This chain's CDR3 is CASSSQGNVKTEAFF. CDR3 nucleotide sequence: TGTGCCAGCAGCTCACAGGGAAATGTGAAGACTGAAGCTTTCTTT.

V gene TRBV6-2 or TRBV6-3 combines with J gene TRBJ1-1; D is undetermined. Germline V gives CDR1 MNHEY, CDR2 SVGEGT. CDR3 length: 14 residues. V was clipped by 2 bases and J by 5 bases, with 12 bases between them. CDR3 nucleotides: TGTGCCAGCAGTTACGTGGCGGTGAGGACTGAAGCTTTCTTT. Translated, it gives CASSYVAVRTEAFF.

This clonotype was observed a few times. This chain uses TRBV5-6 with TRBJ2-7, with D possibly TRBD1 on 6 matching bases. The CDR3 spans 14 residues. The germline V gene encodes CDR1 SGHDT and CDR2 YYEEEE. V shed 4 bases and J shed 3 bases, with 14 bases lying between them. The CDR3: CASSLPGDNYEQYF. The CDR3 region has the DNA TGTGCCAGCAGCCTACCTGGGGACAACTACGAGCAGTACTTC.

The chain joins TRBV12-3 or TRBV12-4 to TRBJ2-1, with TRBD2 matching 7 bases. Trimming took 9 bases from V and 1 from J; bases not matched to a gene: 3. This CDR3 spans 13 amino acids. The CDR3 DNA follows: TGTGCCAGTCTAGCGGAGTCCTACAATGAGCAGTTCTTC. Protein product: CASLAESYNEQFF.

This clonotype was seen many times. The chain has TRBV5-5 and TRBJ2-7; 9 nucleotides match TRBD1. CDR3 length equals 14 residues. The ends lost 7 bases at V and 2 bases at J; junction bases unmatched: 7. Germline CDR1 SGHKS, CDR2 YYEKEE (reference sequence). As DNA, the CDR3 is TGTGCCAGCTACAAGGGACAGGGTGCCTACGAGCAGTACTTC. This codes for CASYKGQGAYEQYF.

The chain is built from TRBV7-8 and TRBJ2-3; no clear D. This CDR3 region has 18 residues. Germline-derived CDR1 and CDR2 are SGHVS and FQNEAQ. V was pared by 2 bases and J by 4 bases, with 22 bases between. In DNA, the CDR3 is TGTGCCAGCAGCTTAAAATTTGGGGTGGCGGAGCTACCAGATACGCAGTATTTT. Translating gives CASSLKFGVAELPDTQYF.

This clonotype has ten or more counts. CDR3 loop: CASSGQGQNNQPQHF. The CDR3 region has the DNA TGTGCCAGCAGTGGCCAAGGACAAAACAATCAGCCCCAGCATTTT. V and J are TRBV2 and TRBJ1-5; a weak D match, TRBD1 (5 bases). The V end was cut by 4 bases, the J end by 3 bases, with 13 bases between. The length of the CDR3 is 15 residues. Germline CDR1 is SNHLY and CDR2 is FYNNEI. Full variable domain (outside the CDR3, taken from reference TRBV2 and TRBJ1-5): EPEVTQTPSHQVTQMGQEVILRCVPISNHLYFYWYRQILGQKVEFLVSFYNNEISEKSEIFDDQFSVERPDGSNFTLKIRSTKLEDSAMYFCASSGQGQNNQPQHFGDGTRLSIL.

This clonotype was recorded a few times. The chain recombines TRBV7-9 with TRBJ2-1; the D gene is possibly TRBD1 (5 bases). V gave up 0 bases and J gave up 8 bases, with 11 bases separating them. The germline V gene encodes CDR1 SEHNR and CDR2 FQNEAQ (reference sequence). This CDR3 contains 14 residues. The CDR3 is CASSLAVGVDEQFF. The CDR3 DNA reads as TGTGCCAGCAGCTTAGCGGTAGGGGTAGATGAGCAGTTCTTC.

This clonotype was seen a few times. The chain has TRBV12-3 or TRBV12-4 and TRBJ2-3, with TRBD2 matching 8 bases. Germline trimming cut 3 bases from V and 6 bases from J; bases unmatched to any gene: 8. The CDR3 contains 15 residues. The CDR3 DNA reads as TGTGCCAGCAGTTTCGCGGGGGGCTGGGCGGATACGCAGTATTTT. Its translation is CASSFAGGWADTQYF.

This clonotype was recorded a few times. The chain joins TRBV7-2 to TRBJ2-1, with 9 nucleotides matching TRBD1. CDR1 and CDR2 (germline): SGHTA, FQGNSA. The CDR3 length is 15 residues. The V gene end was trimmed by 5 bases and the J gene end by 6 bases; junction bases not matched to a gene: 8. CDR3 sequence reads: CASSPRDREGNEQFF. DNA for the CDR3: TGTGCCAGCAGCCCCCGGGACAGGGAGGGCAATGAGCAGTTCTTC. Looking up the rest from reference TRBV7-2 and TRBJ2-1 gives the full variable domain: GAGVSQSPSNKVTEKGKDVELRCDPISGHTALYWYRQSLGQGLEFLIYFQGNSAPDKSGLPSDRFSAERTGGSVSTLTIQRTQQEDSAVYLCASSPRDREGNEQFFGPGTRLTVL.

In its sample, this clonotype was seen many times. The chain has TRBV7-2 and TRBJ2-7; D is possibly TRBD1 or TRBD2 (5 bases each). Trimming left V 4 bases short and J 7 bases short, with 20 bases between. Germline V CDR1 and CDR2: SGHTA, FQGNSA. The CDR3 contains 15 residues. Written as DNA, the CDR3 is TGTGCCAGCAGCTCCCCCGGGACGTCAGTGGGGGAGCAGTACTTC. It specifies CASSSPGTSVGEQYF.

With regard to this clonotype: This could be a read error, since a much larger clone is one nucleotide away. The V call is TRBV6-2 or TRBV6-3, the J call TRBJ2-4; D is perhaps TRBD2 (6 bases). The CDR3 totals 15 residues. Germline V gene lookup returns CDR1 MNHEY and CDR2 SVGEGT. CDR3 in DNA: TGTGCCAGCAGTTACGCGGAGGGAGGACAAAACAGTCAGTACTTC. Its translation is CASSYAEGGQNSQYF.

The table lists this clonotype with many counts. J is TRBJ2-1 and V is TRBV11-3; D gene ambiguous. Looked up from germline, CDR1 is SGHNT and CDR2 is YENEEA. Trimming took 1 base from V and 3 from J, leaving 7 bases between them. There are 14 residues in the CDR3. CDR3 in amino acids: CASSLGALYNEQFF. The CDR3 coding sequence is TGTGCCAGCAGCTTAGGGGCCCTCTACAATGAGCAGTTCTTC.

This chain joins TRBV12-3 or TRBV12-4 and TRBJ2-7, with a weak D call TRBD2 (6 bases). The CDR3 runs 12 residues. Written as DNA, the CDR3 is TGTGGTAGCGGCAGGTCAACCTACGAGCAGTACTTC. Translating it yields CGSGRSTYEQYF.

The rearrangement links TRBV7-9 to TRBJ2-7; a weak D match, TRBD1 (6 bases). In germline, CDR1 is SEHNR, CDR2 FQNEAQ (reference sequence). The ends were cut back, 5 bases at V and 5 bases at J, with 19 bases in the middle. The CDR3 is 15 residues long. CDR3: CASSQGAGVSDEQYF. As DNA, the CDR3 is TGTGCCAGCAGCCAAGGGGCAGGGGTGAGCGACGAGCAGTACTTC.

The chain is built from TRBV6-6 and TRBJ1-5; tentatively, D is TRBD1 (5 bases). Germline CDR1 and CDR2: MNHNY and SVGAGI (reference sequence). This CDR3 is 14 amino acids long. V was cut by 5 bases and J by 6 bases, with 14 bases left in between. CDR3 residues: CASSPQGSGQPQHF. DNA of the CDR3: TGTGCCAGCAGTCCCCAGGGCTCGGGTCAGCCCCAGCATTTT.